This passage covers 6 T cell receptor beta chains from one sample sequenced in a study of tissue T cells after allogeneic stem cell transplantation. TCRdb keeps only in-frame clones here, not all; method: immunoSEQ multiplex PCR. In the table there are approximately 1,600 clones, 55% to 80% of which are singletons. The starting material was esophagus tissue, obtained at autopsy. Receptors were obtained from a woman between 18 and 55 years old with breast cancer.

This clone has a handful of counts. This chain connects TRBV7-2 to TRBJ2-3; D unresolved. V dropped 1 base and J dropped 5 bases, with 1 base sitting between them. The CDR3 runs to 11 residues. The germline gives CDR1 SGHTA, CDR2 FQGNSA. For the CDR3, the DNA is TGTGCCAGCAGCTTAGTAGATACGCAGTATTTT. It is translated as CASSLVDTQYF.

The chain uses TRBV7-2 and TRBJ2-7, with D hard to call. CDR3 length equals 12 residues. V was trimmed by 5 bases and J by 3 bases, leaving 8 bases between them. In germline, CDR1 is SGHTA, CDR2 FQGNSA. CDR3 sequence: CASSVGVYEQYF. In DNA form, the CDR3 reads TGTGCCAGCAGCGTAGGCGTCTACGAGCAGTACTTC.

The CDR3: CASSPSGGGDGYTF. CDR3 nucleotides: TGTGCCAGCTCACCATCGGGAGGGGGCGATGGCTACACCTTC. The chain is built from TRBV18 and TRBJ1-2; TRBD1 matches 7 bases. Per germline, CDR1 KGHSH and CDR2 LQKENI. The CDR3 runs to 14 residues. V was pared by 2 bases and J by 6 bases, with 6 bases of the junction left unmatched.

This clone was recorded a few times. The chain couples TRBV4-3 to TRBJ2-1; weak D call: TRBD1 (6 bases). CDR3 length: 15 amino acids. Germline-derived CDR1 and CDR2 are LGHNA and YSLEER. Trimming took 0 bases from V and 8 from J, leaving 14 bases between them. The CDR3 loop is CASSQDGRGYYEQFF. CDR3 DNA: TGCGCCAGCAGCCAAGATGGCAGGGGTTATTATGAGCAGTTCTTC.

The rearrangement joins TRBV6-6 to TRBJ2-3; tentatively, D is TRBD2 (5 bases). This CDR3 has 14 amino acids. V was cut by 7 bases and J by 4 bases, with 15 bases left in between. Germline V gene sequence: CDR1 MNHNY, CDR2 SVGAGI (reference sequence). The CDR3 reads CASKAEGRADTQYF. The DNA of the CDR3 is TGTGCCAGCAAAGCCGAGGGCCGAGCAGATACGCAGTATTTT.

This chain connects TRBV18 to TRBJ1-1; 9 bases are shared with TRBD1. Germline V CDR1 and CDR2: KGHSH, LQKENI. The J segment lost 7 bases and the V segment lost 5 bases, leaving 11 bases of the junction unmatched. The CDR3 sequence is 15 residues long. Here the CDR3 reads CASSYGQGMMNEAFF. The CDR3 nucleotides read TGTGCCAGCTCATATGGACAGGGGATGATGAATGAAGCTTTCTTT.